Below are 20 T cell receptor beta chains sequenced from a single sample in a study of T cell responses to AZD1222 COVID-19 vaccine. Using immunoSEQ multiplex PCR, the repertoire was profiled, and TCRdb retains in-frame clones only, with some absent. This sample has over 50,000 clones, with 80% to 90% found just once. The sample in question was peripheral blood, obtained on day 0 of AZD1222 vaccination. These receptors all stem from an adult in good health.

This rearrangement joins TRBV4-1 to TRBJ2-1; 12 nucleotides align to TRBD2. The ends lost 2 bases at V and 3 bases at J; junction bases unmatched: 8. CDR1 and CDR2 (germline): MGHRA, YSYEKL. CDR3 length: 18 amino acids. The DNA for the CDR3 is TGCGCCAGCAGCCAACGAGCTAGCGGGAGGGCCCACTACAATGAGCAGTTCTTC. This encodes CASSQRASGRAHYNEQFF.

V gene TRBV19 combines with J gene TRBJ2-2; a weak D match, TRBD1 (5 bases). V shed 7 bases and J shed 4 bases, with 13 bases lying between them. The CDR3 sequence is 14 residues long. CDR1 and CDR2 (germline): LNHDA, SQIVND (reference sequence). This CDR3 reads CASKRQGLTGELFF. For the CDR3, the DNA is TGTGCCAGTAAGAGGCAGGGCCTCACCGGGGAGCTGTTTTTT.

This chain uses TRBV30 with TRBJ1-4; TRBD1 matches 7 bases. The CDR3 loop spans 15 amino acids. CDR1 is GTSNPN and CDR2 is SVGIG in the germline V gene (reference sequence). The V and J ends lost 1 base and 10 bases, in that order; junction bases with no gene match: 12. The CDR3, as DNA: TGTGCCTGGAGTGACCCGACACAGGGGAACGGAAAACTGTTTTTT. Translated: CAWSDPTQGNGKLFF.

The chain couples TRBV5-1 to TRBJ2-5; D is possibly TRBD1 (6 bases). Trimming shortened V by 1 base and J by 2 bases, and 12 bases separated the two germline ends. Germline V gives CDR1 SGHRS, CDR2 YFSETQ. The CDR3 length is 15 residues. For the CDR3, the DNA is TGCGCCAGCAGCTTGTCAGGGGCGATGCAAGAGACCCAGTACTTC. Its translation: CASSLSGAMQETQYF.

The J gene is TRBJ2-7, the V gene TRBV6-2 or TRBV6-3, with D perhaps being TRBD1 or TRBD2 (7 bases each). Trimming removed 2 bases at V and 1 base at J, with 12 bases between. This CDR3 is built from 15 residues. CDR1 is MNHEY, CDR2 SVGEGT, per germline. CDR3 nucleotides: TGTGCCAGCAGTTACCAGGGGGAGGGGTCCTACGAGCAGTACTTC. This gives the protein CASSYQGEGSYEQYF.

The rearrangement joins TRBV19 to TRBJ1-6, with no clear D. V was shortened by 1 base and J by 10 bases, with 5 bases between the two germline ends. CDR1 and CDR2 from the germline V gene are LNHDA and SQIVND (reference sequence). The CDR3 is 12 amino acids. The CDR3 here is CASSIGGSPLHF. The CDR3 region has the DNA TGTGCCAGTAGTATAGGAGGGTCACCCCTCCACTTT.

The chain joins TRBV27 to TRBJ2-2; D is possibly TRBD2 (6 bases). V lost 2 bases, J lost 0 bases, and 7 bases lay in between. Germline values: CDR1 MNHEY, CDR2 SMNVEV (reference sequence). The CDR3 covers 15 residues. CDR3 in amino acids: CASSLRGTNTGELFF. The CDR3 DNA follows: TGTGCCAGCAGTTTACGCGGGACGAACACCGGGGAGCTGTTTTTT.

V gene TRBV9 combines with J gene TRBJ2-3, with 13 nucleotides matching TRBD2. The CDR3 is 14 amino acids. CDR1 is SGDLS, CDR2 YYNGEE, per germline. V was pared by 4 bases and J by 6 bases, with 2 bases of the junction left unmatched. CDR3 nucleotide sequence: TGTGCCAGCAGCCGGACTAGCGGGAGTGATACGCAGTATTTT. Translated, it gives CASSRTSGSDTQYF.

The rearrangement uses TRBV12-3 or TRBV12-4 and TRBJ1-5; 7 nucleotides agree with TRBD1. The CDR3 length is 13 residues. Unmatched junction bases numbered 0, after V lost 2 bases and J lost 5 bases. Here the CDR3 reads CASSLTGDQPQHF. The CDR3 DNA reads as TGTGCCAGCAGTTTAACAGGGGATCAGCCCCAGCATTTT.

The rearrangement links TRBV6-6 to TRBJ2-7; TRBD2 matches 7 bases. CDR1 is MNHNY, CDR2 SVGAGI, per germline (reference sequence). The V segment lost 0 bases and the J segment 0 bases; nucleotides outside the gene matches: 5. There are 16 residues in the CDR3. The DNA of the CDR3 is TGTGCCAGCAGTTACTCTCAAGCGGGGAGCTCCTACGAGCAGTACTTC. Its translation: CASSYSQAGSSYEQYF.

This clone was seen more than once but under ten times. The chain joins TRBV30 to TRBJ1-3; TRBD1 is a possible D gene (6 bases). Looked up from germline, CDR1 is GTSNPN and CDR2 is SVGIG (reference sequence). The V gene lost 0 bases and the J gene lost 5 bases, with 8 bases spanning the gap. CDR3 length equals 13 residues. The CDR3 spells CAWSVGHRNTIYF. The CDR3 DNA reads TGTGCCTGGAGTGTGGGACATCGAAACACCATATATTTT.

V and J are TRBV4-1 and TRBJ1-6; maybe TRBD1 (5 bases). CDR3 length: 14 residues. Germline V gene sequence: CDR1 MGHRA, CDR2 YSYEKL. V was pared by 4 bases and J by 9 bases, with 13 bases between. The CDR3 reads CASSPYGGGSPLHF. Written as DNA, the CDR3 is TGCGCCAGCAGCCCCTACGGGGGTGGTTCACCCCTCCACTTT.

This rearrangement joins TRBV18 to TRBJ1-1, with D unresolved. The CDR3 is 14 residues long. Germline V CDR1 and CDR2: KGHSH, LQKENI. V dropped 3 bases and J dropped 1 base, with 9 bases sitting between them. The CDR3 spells CASSPQTRNTEAFF. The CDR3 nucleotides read TGTGCCAGCTCACCTCAGACACGGAACACTGAAGCTTTCTTT.

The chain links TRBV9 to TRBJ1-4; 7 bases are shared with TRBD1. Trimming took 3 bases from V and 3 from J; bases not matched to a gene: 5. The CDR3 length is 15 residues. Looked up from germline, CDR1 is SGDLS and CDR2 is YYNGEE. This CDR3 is CASSARGRPNEKLFF. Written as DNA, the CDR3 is TGTGCCAGCAGCGCGAGGGGGCGTCCTAATGAAAAACTGTTTTTT.

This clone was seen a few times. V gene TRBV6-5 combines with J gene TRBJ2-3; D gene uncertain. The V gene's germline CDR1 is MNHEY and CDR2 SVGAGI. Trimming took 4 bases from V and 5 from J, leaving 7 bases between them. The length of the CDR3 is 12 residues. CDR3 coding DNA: TGTGCCAGCAGTTCCGATCGAGATACGCAGTATTTT. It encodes CASSSDRDTQYF.

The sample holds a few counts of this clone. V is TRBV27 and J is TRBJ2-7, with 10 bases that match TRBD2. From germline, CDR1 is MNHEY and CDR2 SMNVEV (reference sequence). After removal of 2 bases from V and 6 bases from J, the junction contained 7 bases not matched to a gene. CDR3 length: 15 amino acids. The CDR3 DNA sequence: TGTGCCAGCAGTTTAACTAGCGGGGCCCCCCTCGAGCAGTACTTC. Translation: CASSLTSGAPLEQYF.

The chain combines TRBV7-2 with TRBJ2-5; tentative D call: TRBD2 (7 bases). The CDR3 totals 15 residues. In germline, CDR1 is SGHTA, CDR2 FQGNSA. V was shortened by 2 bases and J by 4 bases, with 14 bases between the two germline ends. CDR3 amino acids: CASSLWSGGGETQYF. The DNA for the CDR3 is TGTGCCAGCAGCTTATGGTCGGGGGGCGGAGAGACCCAGTACTTC.

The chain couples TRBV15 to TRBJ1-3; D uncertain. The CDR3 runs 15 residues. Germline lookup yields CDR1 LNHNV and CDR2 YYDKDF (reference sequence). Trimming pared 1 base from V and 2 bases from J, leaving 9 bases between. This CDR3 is CATSRVTGTGNTIYF. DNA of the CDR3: TGTGCCACCAGCAGAGTAACCGGTACTGGAAACACCATATATTTT.

The CDR3 spells CASRRGQGLHQPQHF. The CDR3 nucleotides are TGTGCCAGCAGAAGGGGACAGGGGTTACATCAGCCCCAGCATTTT. The V and J genes are TRBV6-5 and TRBJ1-5, with 10 nucleotides matching TRBD1. The CDR3 length is 15 residues. V shed 6 bases, J shed 5 bases, and the junction held 7 bases outside the gene matches. The germline gives CDR1 MNHEY, CDR2 SVGAGI.

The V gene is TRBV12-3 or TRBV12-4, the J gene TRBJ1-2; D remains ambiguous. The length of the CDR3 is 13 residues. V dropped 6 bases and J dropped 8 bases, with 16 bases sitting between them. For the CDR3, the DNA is TGTGCCAGCAGCCGATTCCGGGATCGGGGCTACACCTTC. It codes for CASSRFRDRGYTF.